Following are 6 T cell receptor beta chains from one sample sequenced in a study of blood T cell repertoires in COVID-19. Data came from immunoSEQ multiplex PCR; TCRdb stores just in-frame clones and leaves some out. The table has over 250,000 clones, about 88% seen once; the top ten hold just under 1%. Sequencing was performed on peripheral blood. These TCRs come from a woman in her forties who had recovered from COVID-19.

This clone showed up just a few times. The CDR3 loop is CAWSVGLWSPLHF. Here the CDR3 DNA reads TGTGCCTGGAGTGTGGGCTTGTGGTCACCCCTCCACTTT. This chain uses TRBV30 with TRBJ1-6; D ambiguous. CDR3 length: 13 residues. Germline lookup yields CDR1 GTSNPN and CDR2 SVGIG (reference sequence). V lost 0 bases, J lost 10 bases, and 10 bases lay in between.

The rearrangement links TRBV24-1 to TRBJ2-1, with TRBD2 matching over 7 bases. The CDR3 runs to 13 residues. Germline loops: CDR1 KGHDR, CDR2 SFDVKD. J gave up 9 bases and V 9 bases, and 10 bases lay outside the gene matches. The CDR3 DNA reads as TGTGCCACCCGGATCAGCAGGGAGGGTGAGCAGTTCTTC. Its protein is CATRISREGEQFF.

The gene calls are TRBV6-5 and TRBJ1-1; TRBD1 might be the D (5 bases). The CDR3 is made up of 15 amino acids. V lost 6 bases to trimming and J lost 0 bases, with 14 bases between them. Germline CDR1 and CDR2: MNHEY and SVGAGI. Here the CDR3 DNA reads TGTGCCAGCAGCACCAGCACAGGCATGAACACTGAAGCTTTCTTT. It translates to CASSTSTGMNTEAFF.

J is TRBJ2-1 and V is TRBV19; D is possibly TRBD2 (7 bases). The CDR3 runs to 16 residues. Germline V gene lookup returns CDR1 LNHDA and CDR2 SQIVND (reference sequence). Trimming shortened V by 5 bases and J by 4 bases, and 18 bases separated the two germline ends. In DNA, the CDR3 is TGTGCCAGTAGTCCCCCGGTGGGGGGGCGTTACAATGAGCAGTTCTTC. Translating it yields CASSPPVGGRYNEQFF.

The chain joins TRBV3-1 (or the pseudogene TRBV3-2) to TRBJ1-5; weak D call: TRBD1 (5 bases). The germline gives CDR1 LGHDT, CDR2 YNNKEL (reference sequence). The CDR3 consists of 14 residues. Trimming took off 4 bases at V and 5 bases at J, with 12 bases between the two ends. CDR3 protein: CASSLGWGDQPQHF. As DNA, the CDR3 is TGTGCCAGCAGCCTGGGTTGGGGGGATCAGCCCCAGCATTTT.

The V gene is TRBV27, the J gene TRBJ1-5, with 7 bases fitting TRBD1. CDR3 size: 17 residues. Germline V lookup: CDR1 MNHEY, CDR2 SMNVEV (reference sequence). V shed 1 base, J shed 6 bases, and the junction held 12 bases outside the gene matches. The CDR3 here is CASSLYRTGPGGQPQHF. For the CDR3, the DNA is TGTGCCAGCAGTTTATATCGGACGGGGCCAGGGGGTCAGCCCCAGCATTTT.